The sample holds one count of the clone carrying this T cell receptor beta chain. This sample is drawn from a study of blood T cell repertoires in COVID-19. The overall study: COVID-19 samples, acute and convalescent, were from the United States, Italy and Spain. Sources were T cells, B-cell-depleted T cells, or PBMCs; the material itself was cDNA or gDNA.

Germline V gene data show CDR1 as LGHNA and CDR2 as YSLEER. CDR3 length: 17 residues. Losses at the gene ends were 0 bases for V and 9 bases for J; bases not matched to a gene: 11. Original methodology: Estimates of nucleated cell counts were drawn from the amplification of reference gene primers. Only in-frame clones appear in the TCRdb table, and some are missing; sequencing was by immunoSEQ multiplex PCR. V and J calls plus clone size are reproduced from that table; the DNA served to infer D and trimming. The repertoire holds around 220,000 clones, with roughly 90% as singletons. This clonotype was obtained from a woman aged 35 to 49 who had recovered from COVID-19. V and J are TRBV4-3 and TRBJ2-1, with TRBD2 matching 10 bases. The specimen sequenced was peripheral blood. DNA for the CDR3: TGCGCCAGCAGCCAAGATCAAGCTAGCGGGAGTTGGAGTGAGCAGTTCTTC. Its translation is CASSQDQASGSWSEQFF.